Below are 6 T cell receptor beta chains sequenced from a single sample in a study of T cell changes during pregnancy in multiple sclerosis. The method was immunoSEQ multiplex PCR; TCRdb's version includes in-frame clones alone and lacks a portion of them. The table shows some 43,000 clones, with roughly 93% occurring only once. Sequenced material: CD8+ T cells from peripheral blood mononuclear cells, taken in the third trimester of pregnancy. The receptors were sampled from a female donor with multiple sclerosis, enrolled in a pregnancy study.

This clone was recorded once. The chain employs TRBV27 and TRBJ2-2; 12 bases align to TRBD1. V lost 8 bases and J lost 7; bases outside the gene matches: 8. Germline V lookup: CDR1 MNHEY, CDR2 SMNVEV (reference sequence). The CDR3 length is 15 residues. CDR3 sequence (DNA): TGTGCCAGCCTCACCGGGACAGGGGGCATCGGGGAGCTGTTTTTT. Its translation is CASLTGTGGIGELFF.

The V and J genes are TRBV12-5 and TRBJ2-1, with 15 bases identical to TRBD2. This CDR3 contains 15 residues. V trimming: 5 bases; J trimming: 6 bases; junction bases outside the gene matches: 2. Germline lookup yields CDR1 LGHNT and CDR2 FRNRAP. In DNA, the CDR3 is TGTGCTAGTGGTCGGACTAGCGGGAGGGCCAATGAGCAGTTCTTC. Its translation: CASGRTSGRANEQFF.

The V and J genes are TRBV10-3 and TRBJ1-3, with a weak D call TRBD1 (6 bases). Trimming removed 0 bases from V and 0 bases from J, with 12 bases in between. The CDR3 runs 17 residues. Germline loops: CDR1 ENHRY, CDR2 SYGVKD. CDR3 bases: TGTGCCATCAGTGAGTCGGGAGACAGGACCTCTGGAAACACCATATATTTT. This sequence encodes CAISESGDRTSGNTIYF.

The CDR3, as DNA: TGTGCCAGCAGCCCACCCGGGACAGGGTTCCGCGAGCAGTACTTC. Protein sequence: CASSPPGTGFREQYF. The chain has TRBV21-1 and TRBJ2-7; no check of the table's D call, TRBD1, against the DNA was made. TRBV21-1 is flagged as a pseudogene. CDR3 size: 15 residues.

The chain joins TRBV29-1 to TRBJ2-1; possibly TRBD2 for D (7 bases). The CDR3 spans 15 residues. Trimming took off 6 bases at V and 6 bases at J, with 21 bases between the two ends. The germline gives CDR1 SQVTM, CDR2 ANQGSEA. The CDR3 DNA is TGCAGCGTCAAGAGGGGGGAGGGTACAAGCAATGAGCAGTTCTTC. As protein: CSVKRGEGTSNEQFF.

The chain employs TRBV4-1 and TRBJ2-1, with 7 bases that match TRBD1. CDR3 length: 14 amino acids. Germline values: CDR1 MGHRA, CDR2 YSYEKL. The V and J ends lost 4 bases and 4 bases, in that order; junction bases with no gene match: 4. Written as DNA, the CDR3 is TGCGCCAGCAGCCCGAGGACAGGATACAATGAGCAGTTCTTC. It translates to CASSPRTGYNEQFF.